These 28 T cell receptor beta chains were all obtained from the same sample, sequenced in a study of regulatory T cells in long-lasting Graves disease. iRepertoire HTBI primers and Arm-PCR of CDR3 regions built TCR beta libraries. MiXCR was run by TCRdb on the multiplex PCR reads, yielding one entry per CDR3 protein. The table has hundreds of thousands of distinct CDR3 sequences, around 17% seen once. The time point denotes: newly diagnosed GD, antithyroid drugs for less than 3 months. Researchers made the TCR library from RNA that was extracted from PBMCs. A further study also used this sample, focusing on T cells in Graves' hyperthyroidism and ophthalmopathy.

The specimen was peripheral blood mononuclear cells (PBMCs), collected at new diagnosis, from a patient treated with antithyroid drugs. The source of these receptors is a woman between 25 and 40 years old with Graves disease.

The chain combines TRBV7-9 with TRBJ1-1; TRBD1 is a possible D gene (5 bases). Trimming cost V 5 bases and J 0 bases, with 16 bases left between them. Germline CDR1 is SEHNR and CDR2 is FQNEAQ (reference sequence). The CDR3 has 16 amino acids. The CDR3 DNA reads TGTGCCAGCAGCCTAGACAGACTTGCCATGAACACTGAAGCTTTCTTT. Protein sequence: CASSLDRLAMNTEAFF.

This clonotype has more than one count but fewer than ten. A junction end diverges from the germline sequence, so it may reflect a read error. V gene TRBV7-9 combines with J gene TRBJ2-7; D may be TRBD1 (7 bases). CDR1 SEHNR and CDR2 FQNEAQ come from the germline V gene (reference sequence). The CDR3 totals 12 residues. CDR3 sequence (DNA): TGTGCCAGCAGCTTTATAGGGGGGACAGAGGACTTC. Translation gives CASSFIGGTEDF.

The chain has TRBV7-9 and TRBJ2-5; TRBD2 matches at 9 bases. CDR1 is SEHNR, CDR2 FQNEAQ, per germline (reference sequence). Germline trimming cut 11 bases from V and 5 bases from J; bases unmatched to any gene: 9. CDR3 length equals 13 residues. As DNA, the CDR3 is TGTGCCCTCAGCGGGGGGTCGGGGGAGACCCAGTACTTC. Amino acids: CALSGGSGETQYF.

This clonotype came up many times. The chain joins TRBV28 to TRBJ1-2; 8 positions agree with TRBD1. With 7 bases clipped from V and 7 bases from J, the junction kept 11 bases outside the gene matches. The germline gives CDR1 MDHEN, CDR2 SYDVKM. This CDR3 comprises 14 residues. CDR3 DNA sequence: TGTGCCAGCAAAATCCGACAGGGACAGGTTGGCTACACCTTC. Its translation: CASKIRQGQVGYTF.

This clonotype occurred a few times. V is TRBV9 and J is TRBJ2-1; TRBD2 might be the D (6 bases). The V and J ends lost 0 bases and 2 bases respectively, with 9 bases between them. The CDR3 is 15 residues long. Germline assignment: CDR1 SGDLS and CDR2 YYNGEE. CDR3 sequence reads: CASSVGGATYNEQFF. CDR3 bases: TGTGCCAGCAGCGTAGGCGGGGCCACCTACAATGAGCAGTTCTTC. The entire variable domain, with the rest obtained from reference TRBV9 and TRBJ2-1, is as follows: DSGVTQTPKHLITATGQRVTLRCSPRSGDLSVYWYQQSLDQGLQFLIQYYNGEERAKGNILERFSAQQFPDLHSELNLSSLELGDSALYFCASSVGGATYNEQFFGPGTRLTVL.

This chain uses TRBV13 with TRBJ2-1; the D gene could be TRBD1 or TRBD2 (5 bases each). V lost 8 bases to trimming and J lost 5 bases, with 22 bases between them. The CDR3 sequence is 16 residues long. CDR1 PRHDT and CDR2 FYEKMQ come from the germline V gene (reference sequence). In DNA, the CDR3 is TGTGCCAGCGGCTCACAGGACGGGGCTGACAACAATGAGCAGTTCTTC. Protein sequence: CASGSQDGADNNEQFF.

A word on this clonotype: A read error is the likely source, as a far larger clone sits one nucleotide away. V and J are TRBV20-1 and TRBJ2-3, with D perhaps TRBD2 (5 bases). The closer fit of TRBJ2-5 to the DNA end suggests the J call may be wrong. Germline CDR1 and CDR2: DFQATT and SNEGSKA (reference sequence). This CDR3 is 12 amino acids long. The CDR3 region has the DNA TGCAGTGCGTGGGGAGTTGATGAGGCCCAGTACTTC. Translating it yields CSAWGVDEAQYF.

V usage is TRBV20-1 and J usage is TRBJ2-7, with TRBD2 matching 11 bases. J gave up 3 bases and V 6 bases, and 10 bases lay outside the gene matches. This CDR3 comprises 15 residues. Germline V gene sequence: CDR1 DFQATT, CDR2 SNEGSKA (reference sequence). CDR3 sequence (DNA): TGCAGTGCCCAGACTAGCGGGACAACTTACTACGAGCAGTACTTC. It translates to CSAQTSGTTYYEQYF.

In this sample, this clonotype turned up many times. The chain joins TRBV6-2 or TRBV6-3 to TRBJ2-4; D possibly uses TRBD1 or TRBD2 (5 bases each). The CDR3 is 14 residues long. Between the trimmed V and J ends, which lost 6 bases and 3 bases, there was a span of 12 bases. Germline assignment: CDR1 MNHEY and CDR2 SVGEGT. The CDR3 spells CASSPSGRKNIQYF. The CDR3 region has the DNA TGTGCCAGCAGCCCTTCGGGACGCAAAAACATTCAGTACTTC.

V usage is TRBV19 and J usage is TRBJ2-6; no firm D call. CDR1 LNHDA and CDR2 SQIVND come from the germline V gene (reference sequence). The germline V and J ends were trimmed by 1 base and 1 base, with 14 bases remaining between them. This CDR3 region has 18 residues. CDR3 loop: CASSIGLVGRSGANVLTF. The CDR3 nucleotides are TGTGCCAGTAGTATAGGTCTGGTCGGTAGATCTGGGGCCAACGTCCTGACTTTC.

This chain links TRBV5-1 with TRBJ2-3; 7 bases are shared with TRBD1. The CDR3 is made up of 14 amino acids. V shed 4 bases and J 5 bases; nucleotides not matched to a gene: 7. Germline V gives CDR1 SGHRS, CDR2 YFSETQ. The CDR3 DNA reads as TGCGCCAGCAGCCCGACAGGGTTGCGAGATACGCAGTATTTT. It is translated as CASSPTGLRDTQYF.

Ten or more counts support this clonotype. The chain uses TRBV7-9 and TRBJ1-4, with a tentative D call TRBD1 (5 bases). Germline lookup yields CDR1 SEHNR and CDR2 FQNEAQ (reference sequence). V was shortened by 2 bases and J by 8 bases, with 12 bases between the two germline ends. The CDR3 has 14 amino acids. The CDR3 sequence is CASSLSAGDEKLFF. CDR3 bases: TGTGCCAGCAGCTTATCGGCGGGGGACGAAAAACTGTTTTTT.

This clonotype was counted ten times or more. The V gene is TRBV12-3 or TRBV12-4, the J gene TRBJ2-5, with no clear D. The CDR3 is made up of 11 amino acids. Trimming removed 6 bases at V and 5 bases at J, with 7 bases between. The CDR3 here is CASSFRETQYF. The CDR3, as DNA: TGTGCCAGCAGCTTCAGGGAGACCCAGTACTTC.

There are a few counts of this clonotype. As DNA, the CDR3 is TGCAGTGCTAGGGAGGCGGACACTGAAGCTTTCTTT. It encodes CSAREADTEAFF. J is TRBJ1-1 and V is TRBV20-1; unclear D gene. Trimming stripped 3 bases from V and 3 bases from J, with 8 bases between. Germline V gives CDR1 DFQATT, CDR2 SNEGSKA (reference sequence). This CDR3 has 12 residues.

This chain uses TRBV24-1 with TRBJ2-1; a weak D match, TRBD2 (5 bases). Germline lookup yields CDR1 KGHDR and CDR2 SFDVKD. Trimming took 2 bases from V and 3 from J, leaving 10 bases between them. This CDR3 contains 15 residues. CDR3 DNA: TGTGCCACCAGTGATTCCCTAGCCGTCTACAATGAGCAGTTCTTC. Encoded protein: CATSDSLAVYNEQFF.

This clonotype was counted at least ten times. The V gene is TRBV18, the J gene TRBJ2-7; D is perhaps TRBD1 or TRBD2 (5 bases each). CDR1 is KGHSH, CDR2 LQKENI, per germline. Trimming cost V 8 bases and J 1 base, with 15 bases left between them. The CDR3 covers 14 residues. The CDR3 sequence: CASSDRDGSYEQYF. In DNA, the CDR3 is TGTGCCAGCAGCGACCGGGACGGGTCCTACGAGCAGTACTTC. Full variable domain (missing parts from reference TRBV18 and TRBJ2-7): NAGVMQNPRHLVRRRGQEARLRCSPMKGHSHVYWYRQLPEEGLKFMVYLQKENIIDESGMPKERFSAEFPKEGPSILRIQQVVRGDSAAYFCASSDRDGSYEQYFGPGTRLTVT.

This sequence joins TRBV3-1 and TRBJ1-2, with D perhaps TRBD1 (6 bases). V lost 2 bases to trimming and J lost 8 bases, with 21 bases between them. The CDR3 runs to 16 residues. Germline V gene sequence: CDR1 LGHDT, CDR2 YNNKEL (reference sequence). The DNA for the CDR3 is TGTGCCAGCAGCCAAATACAGGGTCACCGGTCTGTCGGCTACACCTTC. Protein product: CASSQIQGHRSVGYTF.

The sample holds a few counts of this clonotype. The chain joins TRBV2 to TRBJ1-5; 7 bases match TRBD1. Looked up from germline, CDR1 is SNHLY and CDR2 is FYNNEI. After removal of 6 bases from V and 3 bases from J, the junction contained 5 bases not matched to a gene. This CDR3 is 14 amino acids long. This CDR3 reads CASRADRTNQPQHF. CDR3 DNA sequence: TGTGCCAGCAGGGCGGACAGGACCAATCAGCCCCAGCATTTT.

Points on this clonotype: A read error may account for a junction end that differs from germline. V gene TRBV30 combines with J gene TRBJ2-3; D possibly corresponds to TRBD1 (6 bases). This CDR3 contains 12 residues. Per germline, CDR1 GTSNPN and CDR2 SVGIG (reference sequence). The CDR3 DNA reads as TGTGCCTGGAGTCCCATTGCAGGGACATTTCATTTT. Translation gives CAWSPIAGTFHF. The full variable domain, with the rest looked up from reference TRBV30 and TRBJ2-3, is SQTIHQWPATLVQPVGSPLSLECTVEGTSNPNLYWYRQAAGRGLQLLFYSVGIGQISSEVPQNLSASRPQDRQFILSSKKLLLSDSGFYLCAWSPIAGTFHFGPGTRLTVL.

A remark on this clonotype: One junction end disagrees with the germline gene, perhaps due to a read error. CDR3 nucleotide sequence: TGTGCCAGCAGCTTAGTGGGAGAAGTGAGAACTGAAGCTTTCTTC. This translates into CASSLVGEVRTEAFF. The rearrangement joins TRBV5-4 to TRBJ1-1; no firm D call. Germline-derived CDR1 and CDR2 are SGHNT and YYREEE (reference sequence). The CDR3 length is 15 residues.

This clonotype was observed many times. The rearrangement links TRBV5-1 to TRBJ2-3; D uncertain. The CDR3 totals 15 residues. V was cut by 4 bases and J by 0 bases, with 12 bases left in between. Germline assignment: CDR1 SGHRS and CDR2 YFSETQ. This chain's CDR3 is CASSLTTPSTDTQYF. The DNA for the CDR3 is TGCGCCAGCAGCCTCACCACCCCTAGCACAGATACGCAGTATTTT.

This clonotype showed up just a few times. The chain is built from TRBV27 and TRBJ2-2; D is unresolved. Germline V gene data show CDR1 as MNHEY and CDR2 as SMNVEV (reference sequence). V lost 6 bases and J lost 8, with 19 bases in between. The CDR3 covers 15 residues. This chain's CDR3 is CASRPGRLSVGELFF. The CDR3, as DNA: TGTGCCAGCAGGCCCGGACGGTTATCAGTAGGGGAGCTGTTTTTT.

The V call is TRBV28, the J call TRBJ1-1; 7 bases fit TRBD1. The CDR3 has 16 residues. CDR1 and CDR2 (germline): MDHEN, SYDVKM. The J segment lost 0 bases and the V segment lost 3 bases, leaving 7 bases of the junction unmatched. Written as DNA, the CDR3 is TGTGCCAGCAGTTTGGGGACAGCACCCTTGAACACTGAAGCTTTCTTT. Its protein product is CASSLGTAPLNTEAFF.

V gene TRBV9 combines with J gene TRBJ2-1; the match to TRBD2 covers 10 bases. With 4 bases clipped from V and 9 bases from J, the junction kept 13 bases outside the gene matches. CDR1 is SGDLS and CDR2 is YYNGEE in the germline V gene. The CDR3 spans 16 residues. The CDR3 sequence: CASSPTPSSGRIEQFF. CDR3 nucleotide sequence: TGTGCCAGCAGCCCAACTCCATCTAGCGGGAGAATTGAGCAGTTCTTC. The full variable domain, completed using reference TRBV9 and TRBJ2-1, is DSGVTQTPKHLITATGQRVTLRCSPRSGDLSVYWYQQSLDQGLQFLIQYYNGEERAKGNILERFSAQQFPDLHSELNLSSLELGDSALYFCASSPTPSSGRIEQFFGPGTRLTVL.

This clonotype was observed many times. The rearrangement links TRBV2 to TRBJ1-4; unclear D gene. Trimming left V 7 bases short and J 3 bases short, with 12 bases between. This CDR3 region has 14 residues. The germline CDR1 and CDR2 sequences are SNHLY and FYNNEI. The CDR3 is CASKQSQANEKLFF. CDR3 in DNA: TGTGCCAGCAAACAGTCGCAAGCTAATGAAAAACTGTTTTTT.

With respect to this clonotype: A far larger clone is just one base off, so this is likely a read error. The rearrangement uses TRBV6-5 and TRBJ1-1, with D possibly matching TRBD1 (6 bases). There are 14 residues in the CDR3. Germline V CDR1 and CDR2: MNHEY, SVGAGI. Between the trimmed V and J ends, which lost 4 bases and 5 bases, there was a span of 14 bases. CDR3 coding DNA: TGTGCCAGCAGTTTTGGGGGGCAAGCGACTGAAGCTTTCTTT. Its translation: CASSFGGQATEAFF.

This clonotype was found a few times. For the CDR3, the DNA is TGCGCCAGCAGCCCGGTTGGGACGGCCAACACCGGGGAGCTGTTTTTT. Its protein is CASSPVGTANTGELFF. The V call is TRBV4-1, the J call TRBJ2-2; D may be TRBD1 or TRBD2 (5 bases each). The germline V gene encodes CDR1 MGHRA and CDR2 YSYEKL. The CDR3 loop spans 16 amino acids. V shed 4 bases and J shed 2 bases, with 14 bases lying between them.

Details on this clonotype: A read error may be the cause here, since a much bigger clone is one base away. The rearrangement uses TRBV29-1 and TRBJ2-1; 9 bases agree with TRBD2. Germline V gene data show CDR1 as SQVTM and CDR2 as ANQGSEA. The CDR3 sequence is 14 residues long. V shed 4 bases and J 8 bases; nucleotides not matched to a gene: 9. The CDR3 is CSVGGGTSKYEQFF. In nucleotides, the CDR3 is TGCAGCGTTGGAGGCGGGACTAGCAAGTATGAGCAGTTCTTC.